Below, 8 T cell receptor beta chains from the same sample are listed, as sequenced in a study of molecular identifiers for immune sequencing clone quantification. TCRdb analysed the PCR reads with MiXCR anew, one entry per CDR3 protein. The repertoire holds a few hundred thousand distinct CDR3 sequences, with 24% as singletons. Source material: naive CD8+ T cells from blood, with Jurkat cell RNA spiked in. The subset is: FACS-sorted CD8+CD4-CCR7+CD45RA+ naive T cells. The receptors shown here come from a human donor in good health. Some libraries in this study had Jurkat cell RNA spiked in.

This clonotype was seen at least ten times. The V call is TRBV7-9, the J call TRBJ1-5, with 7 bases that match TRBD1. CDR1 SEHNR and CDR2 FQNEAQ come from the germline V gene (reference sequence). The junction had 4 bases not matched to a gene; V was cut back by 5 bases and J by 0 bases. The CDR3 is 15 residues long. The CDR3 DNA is TGTGCCAGCAGCCCCGGGACAGCTAGCAATCAGCCCCAGCATTTT. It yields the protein CASSPGTASNQPQHF.

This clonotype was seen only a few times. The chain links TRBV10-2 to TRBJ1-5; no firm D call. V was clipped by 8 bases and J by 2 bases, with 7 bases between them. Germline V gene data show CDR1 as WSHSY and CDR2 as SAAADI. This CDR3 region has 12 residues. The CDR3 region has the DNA TGCGCCAGCGGTATCGGCAATCAGCCCCAGCATTTT. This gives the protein CASGIGNQPQHF.

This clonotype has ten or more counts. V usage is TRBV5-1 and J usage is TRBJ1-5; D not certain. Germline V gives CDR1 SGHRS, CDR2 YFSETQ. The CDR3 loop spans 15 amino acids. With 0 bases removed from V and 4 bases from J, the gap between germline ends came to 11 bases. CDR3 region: CASSLGDLGNQPQHF. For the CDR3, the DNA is TGCGCCAGCAGCTTGGGCGATCTGGGGAATCAGCCCCAGCATTTT.

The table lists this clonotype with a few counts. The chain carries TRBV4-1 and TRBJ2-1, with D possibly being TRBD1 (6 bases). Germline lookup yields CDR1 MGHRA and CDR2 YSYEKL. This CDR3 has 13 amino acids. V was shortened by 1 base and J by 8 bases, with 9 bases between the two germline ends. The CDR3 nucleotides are TGCGCCAGCAGCCAAGTAAACAGGGATGAGCAGTTCTTC. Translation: CASSQVNRDEQFF.

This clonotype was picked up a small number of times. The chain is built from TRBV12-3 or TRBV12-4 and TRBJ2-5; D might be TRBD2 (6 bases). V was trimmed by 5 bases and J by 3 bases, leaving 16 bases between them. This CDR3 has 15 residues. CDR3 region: CASSLDGGLEETQYF. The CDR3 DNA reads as TGTGCCAGCAGTCTGGACGGGGGTCTTGAAGAGACCCAGTACTTC.

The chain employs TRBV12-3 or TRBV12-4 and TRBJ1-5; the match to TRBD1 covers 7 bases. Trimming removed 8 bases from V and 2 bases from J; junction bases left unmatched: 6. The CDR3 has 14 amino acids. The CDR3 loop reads CASCAGQGNQPQHF. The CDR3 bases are TGTGCCAGCTGCGCTGGACAGGGCAATCAGCCCCAGCATTTT.

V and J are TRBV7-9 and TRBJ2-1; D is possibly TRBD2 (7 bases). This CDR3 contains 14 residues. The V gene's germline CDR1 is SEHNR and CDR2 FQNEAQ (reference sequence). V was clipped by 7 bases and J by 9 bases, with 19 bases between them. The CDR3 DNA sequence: TGTGCCAGCAACGGAGAGGGGGGGTACGGTGAGCAGTTCTTC. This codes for CASNGEGGYGEQFF.

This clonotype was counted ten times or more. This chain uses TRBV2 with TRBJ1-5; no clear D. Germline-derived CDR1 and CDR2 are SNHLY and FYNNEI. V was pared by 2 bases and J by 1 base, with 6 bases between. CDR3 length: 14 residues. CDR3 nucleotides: TGTGCCAGCAGTGAACCGGACAGCAATCAGCCCCAGCATTTT. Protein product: CASSEPDSNQPQHF. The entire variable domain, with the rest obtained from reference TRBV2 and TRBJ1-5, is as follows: EPEVTQTPSHQVTQMGQEVILRCVPISNHLYFYWYRQILGQKVEFLVSFYNNEISEKSEIFDDQFSVERPDGSNFTLKIRSTKLEDSAMYFCASSEPDSNQPQHFGDGTRLSIL.